Listed here are 20 T cell receptor beta chains from one sample, sequenced in a study of T cells of healthy individuals. TCRdb re-derived calls from the 5' RACE reads in MiXCR, one entry per CDR3 protein. The profile covers just over 40,000 distinct CDR3 sequences, with 4% to 5.5% appearing a single time and 9.2% taken by the ten largest. These receptors all come from a human donor in good health.

This clonotype was seen ten or more times. V and J are TRBV4-1 and TRBJ1-2, with 7 bases identical to TRBD1. The junction had 12 bases not matched to a gene; V was cut back by 3 bases and J by 2 bases. The CDR3 contains 17 residues. CDR1 is MGHRA and CDR2 is YSYEKL in the germline V gene. CDR3 protein: CASSHQARQGRNYGYTF. The DNA for the CDR3 is TGCGCCAGCAGCCACCAAGCAAGACAGGGCCGAAACTATGGCTACACCTTC.

There are a few counts of this clonotype. V is TRBV9 and J is TRBJ1-4, with D perhaps TRBD1 (6 bases). The CDR3 sequence is 16 residues long. V was shortened by 1 base and J by 3 bases, with 13 bases between the two germline ends. CDR1 SGDLS and CDR2 YYNGEE come from the germline V gene. DNA of the CDR3: TGTGCCAGCAGCGTATCCCCACAGGGCCCTAATGAAAAACTGTTTTTT. Translated, it gives CASSVSPQGPNEKLFF. The full variable domain, its missing parts supplied by reference TRBV9 and TRBJ1-4, is DSGVTQTPKHLITATGQRVTLRCSPRSGDLSVYWYQQSLDQGLQFLIQYYNGEERAKGNILERFSAQQFPDLHSELNLSSLELGDSALYFCASSVSPQGPNEKLFFGSGTQLSVL.

This clonotype was seen at least ten times. The chain uses TRBV18 and TRBJ2-7, with TRBD2 matching over 7 bases. The germline V gene encodes CDR1 KGHSH and CDR2 LQKENI. Trimming removed 3 bases from V and 2 bases from J; junction bases left unmatched: 4. The CDR3 runs to 14 residues. The CDR3 bases are TGTGCCAGCTCACCGGGGGGGGGGACCTACGAGCAGTACTTC. Translated: CASSPGGGTYEQYF.

This clonotype was detected many times. This chain joins TRBV29-1 and TRBJ2-2; no firm D call. Germline-derived CDR1 and CDR2 are SQVTM and ANQGSEA. The CDR3 has 13 amino acids. V lost 0 bases to trimming and J lost 1 base, with 3 bases between them. The CDR3 here is CSVEDGNTGELFF. As DNA, the CDR3 is TGCAGCGTTGAAGATGGGAACACCGGGGAGCTGTTTTTT.

This clonotype appeared many times. The rearrangement links TRBV20-1 to TRBJ2-3, with TRBD2 matching over 9 bases. This CDR3 contains 16 residues. The germline gives CDR1 DFQATT, CDR2 SNEGSKA (reference sequence). V lost 3 bases and J lost 2; bases outside the gene matches: 9. The CDR3 region is CSASPWVAGDTDTQYF. In DNA, the CDR3 is TGCAGTGCTAGTCCGTGGGTAGCGGGGGACACAGATACGCAGTATTTT.

There are many counts of this clonotype. The chain carries TRBV20-1 and TRBJ1-6; perhaps TRBD1 as D (6 bases). The CDR3 spans 14 residues. The germline V gene has CDR1 DFQATT and CDR2 SNEGSKA (reference sequence). V was shortened by 3 bases and J by 9 bases, with 15 bases between the two germline ends. CDR3 sequence (DNA): TGCAGTGCTAGGGTCGGCAGGGGAGGTTCACCCCTCCACTTT. It specifies CSARVGRGGSPLHF.

The chain uses TRBV20-1 and TRBJ2-1; 10 bases are a match to TRBD2. With V trimmed by 5 bases and J by 6 bases, 7 bases remained unmatched. This CDR3 is 14 amino acids long. Germline CDR1 and CDR2: DFQATT and SNEGSKA (reference sequence). CDR3 region: CSAGRAGGGNEQFF. Here the CDR3 DNA reads TGCAGTGCTGGAAGAGCGGGGGGGGGCAATGAGCAGTTCTTC.

This clonotype was seen a few times. The chain couples TRBV29-1 to TRBJ2-2; 7 bases map to TRBD2. Germline V CDR1 and CDR2: SQVTM, ANQGSEA. The CDR3 totals 15 residues. V trimming: 4 bases; J trimming: 0 bases; junction bases outside the gene matches: 5. The CDR3 DNA sequence: TGCAGCGTTGGGTTGGGGGGGACGAACACCGGGGAGCTGTTTTTT. Protein product: CSVGLGGTNTGELFF.

Many counts were recorded for this clonotype. J is TRBJ1-1 and V is TRBV10-3; D gene uncertain. The CDR3 contains 14 residues. Germline CDR1 and CDR2: ENHRY and SYGVKD. Trimming shortened V by 0 bases and J by 1 base, and 6 bases separated the two germline ends. This CDR3 is CAISESTENTEAFF. The CDR3 region has the DNA TGTGCCATCAGTGAGTCAACGGAGAACACTGAAGCTTTCTTT.

This clonotype was seen at least ten times. The chain combines TRBV7-2 with TRBJ2-7; 8 bases are a match to TRBD1. The germline gives CDR1 SGHTA, CDR2 FQGNSA. The CDR3 is made up of 14 amino acids. V gave up 1 base and J gave up 4 bases; unmatched junction bases: 3. The CDR3 loop reads CASSLGNRGYEQYF. CDR3 nucleotide sequence: TGTGCCAGCAGCTTAGGGAACAGGGGGTACGAGCAGTACTTC.

This clonotype has ten or more counts. The chain couples TRBV2 to TRBJ2-7, with D tentatively TRBD1 (6 bases). Looked up from germline, CDR1 is SNHLY and CDR2 is FYNNEI. The CDR3 is made up of 13 amino acids. Trimming left V 6 bases short and J 6 bases short, with 15 bases between. CDR3 bases: TGTGCCAGCAGCAACACCGCAGGGGCCGAGCAGTACTTC. This encodes CASSNTAGAEQYF.

This clonotype was recorded at least ten times. Here the CDR3 DNA reads TGTGCCAGCAGCTCCGGCCGGTCCGAGCAGTACTTC. This sequence encodes CASSSGRSEQYF. The chain recombines TRBV3-1 with TRBJ2-7; the D is unclear. CDR3 size: 12 residues. Per germline, CDR1 LGHDT and CDR2 YNNKEL (reference sequence). V lost 5 bases and J 6 bases, leaving 11 bases between the germline ends.

Ten or more counts support this clonotype. The chain is built from TRBV2 and TRBJ1-5, with a weak D call TRBD1 (5 bases). Trimming pared 5 bases from V and 0 bases from J, leaving 20 bases between. The CDR3 sequence is 18 residues long. CDR1 and CDR2 from the germline V gene are SNHLY and FYNNEI. CDR3 loop: CASSKGPLSLYSNQPQHF. For the CDR3, the DNA is TGTGCCAGCAGTAAGGGGCCGCTTTCTTTATATAGCAATCAGCCCCAGCATTTT.

This clonotype was picked up many times. The rearrangement links TRBV11-2 to TRBJ2-5; D is undetermined. Germline CDR1 and CDR2: SGHAT and FQNNGV. The CDR3 covers 14 residues. Deletions cut 0 bases from V and 3 bases from J, with 8 bases between. CDR3 DNA sequence: TGTGCCAGCAGCTTAGATCCCGCAAAAGAGACCCAGTACTTC. Its translation: CASSLDPAKETQYF.

The rearrangement links TRBV11-3 to TRBJ2-2; maybe TRBD2 (5 bases). CDR3 length: 14 amino acids. Trimming shortened V by 2 bases and J by 4 bases, and 8 bases separated the two germline ends. Germline V gene sequence: CDR1 SGHNT, CDR2 YENEEA. The CDR3 DNA follows: TGTGCCAGCAGCTTACGAGGGAGCACCGGGGAGCTGTTTTTT. Its protein product is CASSLRGSTGELFF.

This clonotype was counted at least ten times. The chain carries TRBV13 and TRBJ1-1; no clear D. The length of the CDR3 is 12 residues. Germline V gives CDR1 PRHDT, CDR2 FYEKMQ (reference sequence). V gave up 5 bases and J gave up 5 bases, with 9 bases separating them. Written as DNA, the CDR3 is TGTGCCAGCAGCACGGGAACAACTGAAGCTTTCTTT. Translation: CASSTGTTEAFF.

Many counts were recorded for this clonotype. The chain has TRBV18 and TRBJ1-1; D not resolved. Per germline, CDR1 KGHSH and CDR2 LQKENI. The CDR3 sequence is 15 residues long. Between the trimmed V and J ends, which lost 1 base and 0 bases, there was a span of 9 bases. This CDR3 reads CASSPLSQMNTEAFF. The CDR3 coding sequence is TGTGCCAGCTCACCACTTTCCCAAATGAACACTGAAGCTTTCTTT.

This clonotype occurred many times. The rearrangement joins TRBV20-1 to TRBJ1-2, with TRBD1 matching 7 bases. The V gene end was trimmed by 0 bases and the J gene end by 4 bases; junction bases not matched to a gene: 8. The CDR3 runs to 15 residues. Per the germline V gene, CDR1 is DFQATT and CDR2 is SNEGSKA (reference sequence). CDR3 in amino acids: CSARDRSTGVYGYTF. DNA for the CDR3: TGCAGTGCTAGAGATCGGAGTACAGGGGTCTATGGCTACACCTTC.

This clonotype has a handful of counts. The J gene is TRBJ2-1, the V gene TRBV6-5; TRBD2 matches 12 bases. Germline CDR1 is MNHEY and CDR2 is SVGAGI. This CDR3 spans 15 amino acids. V dropped 0 bases and J dropped 12; count of bases not matched to a gene: 6. As DNA, the CDR3 is TGTGCCAGCAGTTACTCCCTGACTAGCGGGAGCGCGCAGTTCTTC. Translated: CASSYSLTSGSAQFF.

This clonotype appeared a few times. V usage is TRBV19 and J usage is TRBJ1-4, with a possible D match to TRBD1 (6 bases). The CDR3 is made up of 14 amino acids. V gave up 10 bases and J gave up 5 bases, with 17 bases separating them. CDR1 and CDR2 from the germline V gene are LNHDA and SQIVND (reference sequence). In nucleotides, the CDR3 is TGTGCCACAAGCAAGAGACAGGTGAATGAAAAACTGTTTTTT. Translated, it gives CATSKRQVNEKLFF.